The rows below give T cell receptor beta chains drawn from one sample of a study of blood T cell repertoires in COVID-19. Clones were sequenced by immunoSEQ multiplex PCR, and TCRdb holds only the in-frame ones, with some missing. This sample has 150,000 to 200,000 clones, with roughly 85% found just once. The sequencing input was peripheral blood. All receptors come from a human donor in a cohort sampled during active COVID-19. Each CDR3 is given with its conserved first and last residue. The order of the fields is J gene, CDR3 length, clone size, V gene, CDR3 protein. A clone size is listed for some rows: how often the clone was seen (once, few, many), or a class if it is expanded.

>TRBJ1-6|17|NA|TRBV11-3
CASSRPDPDRGNSPLHF
>TRBJ1-1|15|NA|TRBV19
CASSMIGVMNTEAFF
>TRBJ1-4|15|once|TRBV5-1
CASSLAGGTNEKLFF
>TRBJ1-1|12|NA|TRBV29-1
CSALDRGAEAFF
>TRBJ1-1|16|NA|TRBV19
CASSLLEGQGGTEAFF
>TRBJ2-7|13|NA|TRBV30
CAWNHERVGEQYF
>TRBJ1-1|13|NA|TRBV9
CASSPHGSTEAFF
>TRBJ2-3|14|NA|TRBV11-3
CASSLSHGGGTQYF
>TRBJ1-3|12|NA|TRBV29-1
CSVLAGISTIYF
>TRBJ2-7|12|NA|TRBV20-1
CSASSGAPEQYF
>TRBJ1-5|17|NA|TRBV28
CASSFSGGLVYNQPQHF
>TRBJ2-2|16|NA|TRBV27
CASSPQGEADTGELFF
>TRBJ2-7|14|NA|TRBV28
CASSPNTSGYEQYF
>TRBJ2-7|15|NA|TRBV5-6
CASSLGGGASYEQYF
>TRBJ1-4|16|NA|TRBV7-9
CASSFDGQGTREKLFF
>TRBJ2-7|15|NA|TRBV10-3
CAIRDSNPLRDEQYF
>TRBJ2-1|16|NA|TRBV5-1
CASSRTSGGAGYEQFF
>TRBJ1-1|13|NA|TRBV3-1/TRBV3-2
CASSHGGITEAFF
>TRBJ2-7|20|NA|TRBV5-1
CASSFDTGFSRLAGVHEQYF
>TRBJ2-7|15|NA|TRBV5-1
CASSLGGSGPYEQYF
>TRBJ1-5|13|NA|TRBV12-3/TRBV12-4
CASSGQGGQPQHF
>TRBJ2-7|15|NA|TRBV3-1/TRBV3-2
CASSPWTGQDYEQYF
>TRBJ1-3|16|NA|TRBV28
CASSRPGQGTGNTIYF
>TRBJ2-7|16|NA|TRBV9
CASSPRGDGVLYEQYF
>TRBJ2-5|12|NA|TRBV5-1
CASSSNQETQYF
>TRBJ2-1|16|NA|TRBV5-1
CASSLVSGGYYNEQFF
>TRBJ1-5|16|NA|TRBV28
CASSLIWTGDNQPQHF
>TRBJ2-7|15|NA|TRBV4-1
CASSQDSGSSYEQYF
>TRBJ2-3|14|NA|TRBV14
CASSQGGLGGTQYF
>TRBJ1-2|17|NA|TRBV9
CASSVDPTGGSLDGYTF
>TRBJ2-7|12|NA|TRBV10-3
CATTGTAGEQYF
>TRBJ1-5|15|NA|TRBV27
CASSLLGRGNQPQHF
>TRBJ2-7|12|NA|TRBV5-5
CASSKHQYEQYF
>TRBJ1-2|16|NA|TRBV6-2/TRBV6-3
CASSYLRQSGIYGYTF
>TRBJ1-2|14|NA|TRBV19
CASSMGQGRFGYTF
>TRBJ2-3|15|once|TRBV28
CASSFAPGGTDTQYF
>TRBJ2-5|14|NA|TRBV5-1
CASSQRGGKETQYF
>TRBJ1-2|15|NA|TRBV6-5
CASSTSGGSLYGYTF
>TRBJ2-7|12|NA|TRBV9
CASSATGGEQYF
>TRBJ1-1|13|NA|TRBV27
CASSLQGGPEAFF
>TRBJ2-5|13|NA|TRBV28
CASRPQGQETQYF
>TRBJ1-2|14|once|TRBV4-1
CASSQGTGARGYTF
>TRBJ2-7|16|once|TRBV11-2
CASSLAPGLAGLHAYF
>TRBJ2-7|16|NA|TRBV3-1/TRBV3-2
CASSQEGQGGPYEQYF
>TRBJ1-5|14|once|TRBV19
CASIAGGRDQPQHF
>TRBJ1-2|17|NA|TRBV28
CASSLAATGLFRYGYTF
>TRBJ2-7|15|NA|TRBV30
CAWRPGTSSSYEQYF
>TRBJ2-2|12|NA|TRBV6-5
CASGRVPGELFF
>TRBJ2-3|13|NA|TRBV9
CASSPPIADTQYF
>TRBJ1-3|15|NA|TRBV5-5
CASSFDSYSGNTIYF
>TRBJ2-1|15|NA|TRBV27
CASKGLAGGFNEQFF
>TRBJ2-3|14|NA|TRBV11-3
CASSLAGGTDTQYF